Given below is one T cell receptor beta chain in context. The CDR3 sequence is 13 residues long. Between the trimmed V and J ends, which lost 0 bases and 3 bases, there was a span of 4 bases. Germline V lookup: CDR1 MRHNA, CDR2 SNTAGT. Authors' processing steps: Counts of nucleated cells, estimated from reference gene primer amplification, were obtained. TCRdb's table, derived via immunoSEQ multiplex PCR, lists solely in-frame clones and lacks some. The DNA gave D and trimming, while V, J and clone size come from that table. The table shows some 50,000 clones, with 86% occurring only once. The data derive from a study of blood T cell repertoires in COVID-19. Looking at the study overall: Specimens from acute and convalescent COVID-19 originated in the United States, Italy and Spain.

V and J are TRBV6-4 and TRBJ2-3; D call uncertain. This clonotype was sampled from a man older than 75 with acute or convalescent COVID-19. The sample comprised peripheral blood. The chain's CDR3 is CASSDSETDTQYF. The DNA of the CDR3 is TGTGCCAGCAGTGACTCAGAGACAGATACGCAGTATTTT.